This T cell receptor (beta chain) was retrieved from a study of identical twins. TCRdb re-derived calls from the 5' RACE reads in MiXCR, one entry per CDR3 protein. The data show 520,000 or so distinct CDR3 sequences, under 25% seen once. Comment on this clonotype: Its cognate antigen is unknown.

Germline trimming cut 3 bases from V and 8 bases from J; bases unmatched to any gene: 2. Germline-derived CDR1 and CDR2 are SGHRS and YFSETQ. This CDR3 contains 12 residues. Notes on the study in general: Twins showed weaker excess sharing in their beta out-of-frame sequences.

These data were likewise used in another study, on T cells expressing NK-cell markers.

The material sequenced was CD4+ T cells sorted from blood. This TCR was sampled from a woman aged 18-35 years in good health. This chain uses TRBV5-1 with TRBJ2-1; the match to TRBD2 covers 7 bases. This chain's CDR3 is CASSSGGYEQFF. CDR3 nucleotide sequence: TGCGCCAGCAGCTCCGGGGGGTATGAGCAGTTCTTC.